The 12 T cell receptor beta chains in this list originate from one sample, sequenced in a study of blood T cells in healthy people across ages. A sample-barcoded 5' primer and a J-beta primer mix were used in a second PCR of about 7 to 12 cycles. MiXCR was run by TCRdb on the 5' RACE reads, yielding one entry per CDR3 protein. In the table there are hundreds of thousands of distinct CDR3 sequences, under 80% of which are singletons. The sequenced sample was blood. Receptors originate from a man aged 25-40 years in good health.

V usage is TRBV7-9 and J usage is TRBJ1-2; D is possibly TRBD1 (5 bases). The germline gives CDR1 SEHNR, CDR2 FQNEAQ (reference sequence). CDR3 size: 16 residues. V was cut by 4 bases and J by 1 base, with 16 bases left in between. The CDR3, as DNA: TGTGCCAGCAGCTCGACACCGCAGGGATTTAACTATGGCTACACCTTC. Protein product: CASSSTPQGFNYGYTF.

This clonotype was recorded a few times. V gene TRBV5-1 combines with J gene TRBJ1-2; D possibly corresponds to TRBD1 (5 bases). The CDR3 is 15 residues long. The V end was cut by 4 bases, the J end by 4 bases, with 17 bases between. The germline V gene encodes CDR1 SGHRS and CDR2 YFSETQ. The CDR3 nucleotides read TGCGCCAGCAGCCCAGTCAGGGCCGAGGGCTATGGCTACACCTTC. Encoded protein: CASSPVRAEGYGYTF. Full variable domain (remainder filled in from reference TRBV5-1 and TRBJ1-2): KAGVTQTPRYLIKTRGQQVTLSCSPISGHRSVSWYQQTPGQGLQFLFEYFSETQRNKGNFPGRFSGRQFSNSRSEMNVSTLELGDSALYLCASSPVRAEGYGYTFGSGTRLTVV.

The J gene is TRBJ1-2, the V gene TRBV20-1, with a weak D call TRBD1 (6 bases). V was trimmed by 3 bases and J by 2 bases, leaving 16 bases between them. Germline values: CDR1 DFQATT, CDR2 SNEGSKA (reference sequence). The CDR3 runs 15 residues. The CDR3 region has the DNA TGCAGTGCTAGCCTGGGACACCCGAGCAACTATGGCTACACCTTC. This gives the protein CSASLGHPSNYGYTF.

This clonotype has a handful of counts. The chain links TRBV2 to TRBJ1-2, with D hard to call. CDR3 length: 14 residues. The V and J ends lost 3 bases and 0 bases respectively, with 8 bases between them. Germline-derived CDR1 and CDR2 are SNHLY and FYNNEI. In DNA, the CDR3 is TGTGCCAGCAGTGACGTGGGTCCTAACTATGGCTACACCTTC. Its translation: CASSDVGPNYGYTF.

The chain couples TRBV14 to TRBJ2-1; 10 bases line up with TRBD1. This CDR3 spans 16 amino acids. Trimming cost V 0 bases and J 5 bases; bases outside gene matches: 4. Germline lookup yields CDR1 SGHDN and CDR2 FVKESK. The CDR3 reads CASSQDRGQGHNEQFF. The CDR3 bases are TGTGCCAGCAGCCAAGATCGGGGACAGGGGCACAATGAGCAGTTCTTC.

This rearrangement joins TRBV3-1 to TRBJ2-5, with 11 positions matching TRBD2. V gave up 7 bases and J gave up 6 bases; unmatched junction bases: 7. The CDR3 sequence is 14 residues long. CDR1 is LGHDT and CDR2 is YNNKEL in the germline V gene (reference sequence). The CDR3 DNA is TGTGCCAGCATCGGGACTAGCGGTGAGAAGACCCAGTACTTC. Encoded protein: CASIGTSGEKTQYF.

This clonotype was picked up a small number of times. The V gene is TRBV6-5, the J gene TRBJ2-7, with D maybe TRBD1 (7 bases). The length of the CDR3 is 16 residues. CDR1 and CDR2 from the germline V gene are MNHEY and SVGAGI. The V end was cut by 6 bases, the J end by 2 bases, with 20 bases between. The DNA for the CDR3 is TGTGCCAGCAGCTCCTTAACAGGGGAGGACCCCTACGAGCAGTACTTC. It codes for CASSSLTGEDPYEQYF.

The chain has TRBV20-1 and TRBJ2-3; the match to TRBD2 covers 14 bases. The ends lost 7 bases at V and 2 bases at J; junction bases unmatched: 5. The length of the CDR3 is 15 residues. The V gene's germline CDR1 is DFQATT and CDR2 SNEGSKA (reference sequence). The CDR3 region has the DNA TGCAGTGTTGGGACTAGCGGGGGCCTCACAGATACGCAGTATTTT. This sequence encodes CSVGTSGGLTDTQYF.

This sequence joins TRBV4-2 and TRBJ1-4; D ambiguous. Trimming removed 6 bases from V and 0 bases from J, with 14 bases in between. This CDR3 has 16 amino acids. The V gene's germline CDR1 is LGHNA and CDR2 YNFKEQ. The CDR3 bases are TGTGCCAGCAGTCGACCCTCGGGATCAACTAATGAAAAACTGTTTTTT. As protein: CASSRPSGSTNEKLFF.

A single count supports this clonotype. This chain joins TRBV5-1 and TRBJ2-7; D is undetermined. The CDR3 covers 13 residues. Germline V gives CDR1 SGHRS, CDR2 YFSETQ. Trimming cost V 3 bases and J 0 bases, with 7 bases left between them. CDR3 sequence: CASSSESSYEQYF. CDR3 coding DNA: TGCGCCAGCAGCTCAGAGAGCTCCTACGAGCAGTACTTC.

The chain is built from TRBV12-3 or TRBV12-4 and TRBJ2-3; TRBD1 matches at 8 bases. V was pared by 7 bases and J by 5 bases, with 8 bases of the junction left unmatched. This CDR3 comprises 14 residues. The CDR3 sequence: CASTPGQERDTQYF. As DNA, the CDR3 is TGTGCCAGCACCCCGGGACAGGAACGAGATACGCAGTATTTT.

This sequence joins TRBV20-1 and TRBJ2-4; 10 bases align to TRBD2. The J call may be faulty, since TRBJ2-5 better matches the DNA end. From germline, CDR1 is DFQATT and CDR2 SNEGSKA (reference sequence). This CDR3 has 12 residues. CDR3 residues: CSAQLAGETQYF. The CDR3 bases are TGCAGTGCTCAACTAGCGGGGGAGACCCAGTACTTC.